Presented here are 10 T cell receptor beta chains from one specimen sequenced in a study of tissue T cells after allogeneic stem cell transplantation. TCRdb's copy holds only in-frame clones and misses some; the assay was immunoSEQ multiplex PCR. Here the sample spans 40,000 to 60,000 clones, approximately 73% being singletons. Sequencing used sorted cells pooled from one or two spleens. The receptors were gathered from a pool of C57BL/6 mice in good health.

There are a few counts of this clone. Gene names and germline match the mouse. Read sequence stops 1 residue before the CDR3 end, and the germline J gene provides the missing end. This chain joins TRBV15 and TRBJ2-7; the match to TRBD1 covers 7 bases. Germline loops: CDR1 SGHND, CDR2 FRSKSL. V was pared by 3 bases and J by 2 bases, with 1 base of the junction left unmatched. The CDR3 spans 13 residues. The sequenced part of the CDR3 DNA is TGTGCCAGCAGTTTCACAGGGGCCTATGAACAGTAC. Protein: CASSFTGAYEQY. Given in full, the CDR3 is CASSFTGAYEQYF.

On this clone itself: Gene names denote mouse genes. Read data end 1 residue before the CDR3 end; the end is taken from the germline J gene. This rearrangement joins TRBV31 to TRBJ2-7, with a tentative D call TRBD1 (5 bases). The CDR3 is 13 residues long. CDR1 GKSSPN and CDR2 SITVG come from the germline V gene. V shed 0 bases and J shed 0 bases, with 6 bases lying between them. This CDR3 reads CAWSLQGSYEQYF. The CDR3 bases that were read are TGTGCCTGGAGTCTCCAGGGCTCCTATGAACAGTAC.

Details on this clone: The germline and genes are mouse ones. The read ends 1 residue before the CDR3 terminus; that terminus is restored from the germline J gene. The rearrangement joins TRBV17 to TRBJ2-7; 10 bases align to TRBD1. V gave up 6 bases and J gave up 5 bases; unmatched junction bases: 1. This CDR3 has 12 residues. Germline CDR1 MNHDT, CDR2 YYDKIL. CDR3 region: CASSGTGDEQYF. The sequenced CDR3 bases are TGTGCTAGCAGCGGGACAGGGGATGAACAGTAC.

This clone was recorded only once. Gene names follow the mouse nomenclature. Coverage ceases 1 residue before the CDR3 finishes, and the germline J gene fills in the end. The chain recombines TRBV31 with TRBJ1-6; D is possibly TRBD1 (5 bases). TRBJ1-6 is an open reading frame whose function is uncertain. Germline values: CDR1 GKSSPN, CDR2 SITVG. V lost 0 bases and J lost 8, with 11 bases in between. The CDR3 contains 14 residues. CDR3: CAWSLGGADSPLYF. The sequenced part of the CDR3 DNA is TGTGCCTGGAGTCTAGGAGGGGCTGATTCGCCCCTCTAC.

To note about this clone: Mouse germline and gene names are used. The read terminates 1 residue ahead of where the CDR3 ends, so the germline J gene completes it. The chain carries TRBV4 and TRBJ2-5; the match to TRBD2 covers 9 bases. J was trimmed by 6 bases and V by 5 bases; bases with no gene match: 6. This CDR3 has 14 residues. Germline V gene sequence: CDR1 LGHDT, CDR2 YNNKQL (reference sequence). CDR3 DNA (partial): TGTGCCAGCAGCCTCGACTGGGGGAGGGACACCCAGTAC. It encodes CASSLDWGRDTQY. The CDR3 in its entirety is CASSLDWGRDTQYF.

For this clone: Gene names follow the mouse nomenclature. The DNA ends 1 residue before the CDR3 does, and the rest of the CDR3 is filled in from the germline J gene. V and J are TRBV29 and TRBJ1-3; no definite D call. V gave up 6 bases and J gave up 0 bases, with 9 bases separating them. The CDR3 covers 14 residues. Germline V lookup: CDR1 MSHET, CDR2 SYDVDS. The CDR3 here is CASSPGSSGNTLYF. Incomplete CDR3 DNA: TGTGCTAGCAGCCCCGGGTCTTCTGGAAATACGCTCTAT.

Turning to this clone: The gene symbols are mouse symbols. The sequenced fragment ends 1 residue before the CDR3 boundary, so the rest is inferred from the germline J gene. This chain uses TRBV12-1 with TRBJ1-2; D gene uncertain. The CDR3 totals 11 residues. Germline CDR1 is SGHSN and CDR2 is HYEKVE. The V gene lost 0 bases and the J gene lost 9 bases, with 7 bases spanning the gap. The CDR3 sequence: CASSLDRNYTF. The sequenced CDR3 bases are TGTGCCAGCTCTCTCGACCGCAACTACACC.

As to this clone: Mouse germline and gene names are used. Read data end 1 residue before the CDR3 end; the end is taken from the germline J gene. The V and J genes are TRBV1 and TRBJ2-1; TRBD1 matches 7 bases. This CDR3 is built from 15 residues. Trimming at V came to 4 bases and at J to 2 bases, leaving 5 bases not matched to a gene. Looked up from germline, CDR1 is NSQYPW and CDR2 is LRSPGD (reference sequence). Partial CDR3 DNA: TGCACCTGCAGTGTCCGGGACAGATACTATGCTGAGCAGTTC. It translates to CTCSVRDRYYAEQF. The full CDR3 is CTCSVRDRYYAEQFF.

A few counts support this clone. Mouse gene names and germline throughout. The CDR3 end falls 1 residue outside the read, so it is completed with the germline J gene. J is TRBJ2-7 and V is TRBV23; TRBD2 is the table's D call and was not checked against the DNA. Germline V gives CDR1 KGHTA, CDR2 FQNQQP. This CDR3 is 16 amino acids long. The CDR3 is CSSSQSSGGNSYEQYF. The sequenced part of the CDR3 DNA is TGCTCCAGCAGTCAATCTTCTGGGGGGAACTCCTATGAACAGTAC.

As to this clone: Genes and germline come from the mouse. The read ends 1 residue early relative to the CDR3; the germline J gene fills the gap. The genes are TRBV31 and TRBJ1-2; 8 nucleotides align to TRBD1. The ends lost 0 bases at V and 3 bases at J; junction bases unmatched: 3. Germline assignment: CDR1 GKSSPN and CDR2 SITVG. This CDR3 is 14 amino acids long. CDR3 in amino acids: CAWSLDRGDSDYTF. CDR3 DNA (partial): TGTGCCTGGAGTCTAGACAGGGGTGACTCCGACTACACC.